The clone carrying this TCR beta chain showed up just a few times. This record belongs to a study of blood T cell repertoires in COVID-19. Profiling relied on immunoSEQ multiplex PCR, and the TCRdb table lists in-frame clones only, not all of them. The sample contains 240,000 or so clones, approximately 78% of which appear only once. Germline lookup yields CDR1 SNHLY and CDR2 FYNNEI. V lost 8 bases to trimming and J lost 4 bases, with 23 bases between them. The length of the CDR3 is 16 residues. The sample taken for sequencing was peripheral blood. The sequence was collected from a woman between 55 and 75 years old with active or convalescent COVID-19. This chain connects TRBV2 to TRBJ2-5; maybe TRBD2 (7 bases). The chain's CDR3 is CASSRGGRARPETQYF. CDR3 coding DNA: TGTGCCAGCTCTAGGGGGGGAAGGGCCCGACCAGAGACCCAGTACTTC.